These 27 T cell receptor beta chains share one sample of origin, sequenced in a study of Ad26.COV2.S vaccination and SARS-CoV-2 variants. Repertoires were generated with immunoSEQ multiplex PCR, while TCRdb's copy carries only in-frame clones and drops some. Of about 480,000 clones in the sample, around nine tenths are singletons; the top ten hold about 13%. Treatment here: roughly 20 received Ad26.COV2.S at low or high dose, single or two shots; 5 received placebo; per-sample allocation not given. Specimen acquisition occurred on day 63 following the initial vaccine or placebo injection. The specimen was peripheral blood, collected in a trial of Ad26.COV2.S vaccine versus placebo. Receptors were obtained from a person between 18 and 60 years old who received the Ad26.COV2.S COVID-19 vaccine or a placebo.

This clone was recorded once. This CDR3 is CASSSPQSTRTFGEQYF. CDR3 DNA sequence: TGTGCCAGCAGCTCCCCTCAATCGACACGGACCTTCGGTGAGCAGTACTTC. The gene calls are TRBV7-6 and TRBJ2-7; D is unresolved. V shed 4 bases and J shed 7 bases, with 26 bases lying between them. Germline CDR1 and CDR2: SGHVS and FNYEAQ. The CDR3 consists of 17 residues.

The chain employs TRBV2 and TRBJ2-1; 8 bases are shared with TRBD2. V lost 6 bases, J lost 8 bases, and 6 bases stayed unmatched. The CDR3 runs to 13 residues. Germline V CDR1 and CDR2: SNHLY, FYNNEI. CDR3 bases: TGTGCCAGCAGCCCGGGGGGGGCGGATGAGCAGTTCTTC. Residues: CASSPGGADEQFF.

This sequence joins TRBV5-1 and TRBJ1-6; no clear D. CDR1 and CDR2 (germline): SGHRS, YFSETQ. Trimming stripped 6 bases from V and 10 bases from J, with 14 bases between. The CDR3 is 13 residues long. CDR3 region: CASNRDTGSPLHF. The CDR3 region has the DNA TGCGCCAGCAACCGCGACACGGGCTCACCCCTCCACTTT.

The chain is built from TRBV10-2 and TRBJ2-1; D tentatively reads TRBD1 or TRBD2 (6 bases each). Germline V gene lookup returns CDR1 WSHSY and CDR2 SAAADI. The CDR3 has 17 amino acids. Between the trimmed V and J ends, which lost 5 bases and 0 bases, there was a span of 17 bases. The CDR3 spells CASSPWRGQGSYNEQFF. The CDR3 region has the DNA TGCGCCAGCAGTCCCTGGCGGGGACAAGGCTCCTACAATGAGCAGTTCTTC.

The V and J genes are TRBV5-3 and TRBJ1-1, with a weak D call TRBD1 (5 bases). TRBV5-3 is placed among ORFs of uncertain function. With 4 bases removed from V and 9 bases from J, the gap between germline ends came to 13 bases. This CDR3 contains 12 residues. The CDR3 DNA reads TGTGCCAGAAGCCTAAGACAGCCCAAAGCTTTCTTT. Its protein is CARSLRQPKAFF.

The V gene is TRBV4-3, the J gene TRBJ2-3, with D perhaps assigned TRBD1 or TRBD2 (6 bases each). In germline, CDR1 is LGHNA, CDR2 YSLEER. CDR3 length: 15 amino acids. The V gene lost 1 base and the J gene lost 4 bases, with 12 bases spanning the gap. CDR3 in DNA: TGCGCCAGCAGCCAAGGGGGGGCTGGATCAGATACGCAGTATTTT. It codes for CASSQGGAGSDTQYF.

CDR3 coding DNA: TGCGCCAGCAGCTTTGTTCCCCAGGGGGGCACCGGGGAGCTGTTTTTT. It is translated as CASSFVPQGGTGELFF. The chain has TRBV5-1 and TRBJ2-2; D is possibly TRBD1 (7 bases). The germline V gene has CDR1 SGHRS and CDR2 YFSETQ. Deletions cut 2 bases from V and 4 bases from J, with 15 bases between. The CDR3 extends over 16 amino acids. Full variable domain (outside the CDR3, taken from reference TRBV5-1 and TRBJ2-2): KAGVTQTPRYLIKTRGQQVTLSCSPISGHRSVSWYQQTPGQGLQFLFEYFSETQRNKGNFPGRFSGRQFSNSRSEMNVSTLELGDSALYLCASSFVPQGGTGELFFGEGSRLTVL.

The chain carries TRBV7-7 and TRBJ2-6; 7 bases match TRBD1. After removal of 5 bases from V and 0 bases from J, the junction contained 13 bases not matched to a gene. This CDR3 contains 19 residues. Looked up from germline, CDR1 is SSHAT and CDR2 is FNYEAQ (reference sequence). The CDR3 bases are TGTGCCAGCAGCCCCCGACAGGGCCCACCTTACTCTGGGGCCAACGTCCTGACTTTC. Its translation is CASSPRQGPPYSGANVLTF.

This clone was detected once. V usage is TRBV20-1 and J usage is TRBJ2-1; 7 bases are shared with TRBD1. The CDR3 has 11 residues. V dropped 5 bases and J dropped 9; count of bases not matched to a gene: 4. Germline CDR1 DFQATT, CDR2 SNEGSKA (reference sequence). CDR3 sequence: CSAWRTGEQFF. The CDR3 coding sequence is TGCAGTGCTTGGCGGACAGGTGAGCAGTTCTTC.

This clone was found a few times. The CDR3 sequence is CASSVEDRGSHGYTF. CDR3 nucleotides: TGTGCCAGCAGTGTGGAGGACAGGGGAAGTCATGGCTACACCTTC. The chain carries TRBV2 and TRBJ1-2; TRBD1 agrees at 9 bases. The CDR3 is made up of 15 amino acids. V lost 4 bases to trimming and J lost 6 bases; unmatched junction nucleotides: 9. Per germline, CDR1 SNHLY and CDR2 FYNNEI.

This clone was observed a single time. The chain combines TRBV28 with TRBJ1-1; 7 nucleotides agree with TRBD1. Germline CDR1 is MDHEN and CDR2 is SYDVKM. The CDR3 extends over 13 amino acids. The ends lost 0 bases at V and 5 bases at J; junction bases unmatched: 0. The CDR3 here is CASSLWDRTEAFF. The CDR3 region has the DNA TGTGCCAGCAGTTTATGGGACAGGACTGAAGCTTTCTTT.

The chain has TRBV7-8 and TRBJ2-7; 8 nucleotides match TRBD2. Germline V lookup: CDR1 SGHVS, CDR2 FQNEAQ. V shed 5 bases, J shed 0 bases, and the junction held 3 bases outside the gene matches. CDR3 size: 14 residues. The CDR3 DNA follows: TGTGCCAGCAGCCAAAGCGGGAGCTCCTACGAGCAGTACTTC. It codes for CASSQSGSSYEQYF.

The chain recombines TRBV15 with TRBJ1-1; D unclear. Per germline, CDR1 LNHNV and CDR2 YYDKDF (reference sequence). There are 11 residues in the CDR3. V shed 3 bases and J shed 3 bases, with 2 bases lying between them. As DNA, the CDR3 is TGTGCCACCAGCAGCTACACTGAAGCTTTCTTT. It encodes CATSSYTEAFF.

This clone was seen more than once but under ten times. V usage is TRBV7-9 and J usage is TRBJ2-1; possibly TRBD1 or TRBD2 for D (5 bases each). The V end was cut by 5 bases, the J end by 6 bases, with 17 bases between. Germline CDR1 and CDR2: SEHNR and FQNEAQ (reference sequence). The CDR3 runs to 15 residues. The CDR3 reads CASSPLRDGFNEQFF. CDR3 bases: TGTGCCAGCAGCCCACTACGGGACGGCTTCAATGAGCAGTTCTTC.

V is TRBV19 and J is TRBJ2-2, with 7 bases lining up with TRBD2. Germline assignment: CDR1 LNHDA and CDR2 SQIVND (reference sequence). The V and J ends lost 5 bases and 4 bases, in that order; junction bases with no gene match: 4. There are 14 residues in the CDR3. The chain's CDR3 is CASSQSGGTGELFF. DNA of the CDR3: TGTGCCAGTAGTCAGTCGGGGGGCACCGGGGAGCTGTTTTTT.

The chain joins TRBV18 to TRBJ1-6; D possibly corresponds to TRBD1 (6 bases). Between the trimmed V and J ends, which lost 2 bases and 8 bases, there was a span of 13 bases. The CDR3 length is 15 residues. In germline, CDR1 is KGHSH, CDR2 LQKENI. The CDR3 region is CASSPRGGGDSPLHF. Written as DNA, the CDR3 is TGTGCCAGCTCACCAAGAGGAGGGGGGGATTCACCCCTCCACTTT.

The genes are TRBV5-1 and TRBJ2-2; D is perhaps TRBD1 (5 bases). The CDR3 covers 15 residues. Trimming took 0 bases from V and 8 from J, leaving 14 bases between them. CDR1 SGHRS and CDR2 YFSETQ come from the germline V gene. CDR3 sequence: CASSLAVQGVGELFF. CDR3 in DNA: TGCGCCAGCAGCTTGGCCGTGCAGGGCGTAGGGGAGCTGTTTTTT.

This rearrangement joins TRBV30 to TRBJ2-3; D possibly corresponds to TRBD2 (6 bases). Germline values: CDR1 GTSNPN, CDR2 SVGIG (reference sequence). The CDR3 loop spans 16 amino acids. The V and J ends lost 0 bases and 4 bases respectively, with 17 bases between them. The CDR3, as DNA: TGTGCCTGGAGTGTAGGAGGGAGGAGGGTCCCAGATACGCAGTATTTT. Its protein product is CAWSVGGRRVPDTQYF.

J is TRBJ2-2 and V is TRBV30; TRBD2 matches at 10 bases. The CDR3 is made up of 18 amino acids. The germline gives CDR1 GTSNPN, CDR2 SVGIG (reference sequence). V gave up 8 bases and J gave up 6 bases; unmatched junction bases: 21. CDR3 sequence reads: CAGWRRQREGPFPGELFF. As DNA, the CDR3 is TGTGCCGGGTGGAGAAGGCAGCGGGAGGGCCCTTTCCCCGGGGAGCTGTTTTTT. Combining the CDR3 with reference TRBV30 and TRBJ2-2 gives the whole variable domain SQTIHQWPATLVQPVGSPLSLECTVEGTSNPNLYWYRQAAGRGLQLLFYSVGIGQISSEVPQNLSASRPQDRQFILSSKKLLLSDSGFYLCAGWRRQREGPFPGELFFGEGSRLTVL.

The J gene is TRBJ1-2, the V gene TRBV28; 8 nucleotides align to TRBD1. This CDR3 contains 16 residues. J lost 4 bases, V lost 7 bases, and 14 bases had no gene match. Germline CDR1 reads MDHEN; CDR2 reads SYDVKM. The CDR3 sequence: CASNLLDRGNVYGYTF. DNA for the CDR3: TGTGCCAGCAATCTCCTCGACAGGGGAAACGTCTATGGCTACACCTTC.

V usage is TRBV7-9 and J usage is TRBJ2-7, with TRBD1 as a possible D gene (5 bases). Germline V gene sequence: CDR1 SEHNR, CDR2 FQNEAQ (reference sequence). The CDR3 loop spans 14 amino acids. V was cut by 5 bases and J by 3 bases, with 14 bases left in between. The CDR3 region has the DNA TGTGCCAGCAGCAGGCCGGACAAGGTCTACGAGCAGTACTTC. Amino acids: CASSRPDKVYEQYF.

This chain connects TRBV25-1 to TRBJ1-3; D remains ambiguous. CDR1 is MGHDK and CDR2 is SYGVNS in the germline V gene. The CDR3 totals 12 residues. The V gene lost 6 bases and the J gene lost 8 bases, with 11 bases spanning the gap. The CDR3 coding sequence is TGTGCCAGCAGGGCAGTCGGGGACACCATATATTTT. As protein: CASRAVGDTIYF.

This chain joins TRBV2 and TRBJ1-4; D is unresolved. Per the germline V gene, CDR1 is SNHLY and CDR2 is FYNNEI. Trimming pared 6 bases from V and 0 bases from J, leaving 8 bases between. The CDR3 runs 14 residues. The CDR3 DNA is TGTGCCAGCAGCTCTACAGCAACTAATGAAAAACTGTTTTTT. It encodes CASSSTATNEKLFF.

The rearrangement links TRBV7-6 to TRBJ2-7; D unresolved. Per the germline V gene, CDR1 is SGHVS and CDR2 is FNYEAQ. V lost 3 bases, J lost 3 bases, and 12 bases lay in between. The CDR3 has 14 residues. CDR3 sequence: CASSFEAESYEQYF. In nucleotides, the CDR3 is TGTGCCAGCAGCTTTGAGGCGGAGAGCTACGAGCAGTACTTC. Looking up the rest from reference TRBV7-6 and TRBJ2-7 gives the full variable domain: GAGVSQSPRYKVTKRGQDVALRCDPISGHVSLYWYRQALGQGPEFLTYFNYEAQQDKSGLPNDRFSAERPEGSISTLTIQRTEQRDSAMYRCASSFEAESYEQYFGPGTRLTVT.

V usage is TRBV28 and J usage is TRBJ2-2; D remains ambiguous. With 5 bases removed from V and 7 bases from J, the gap between germline ends came to 8 bases. This CDR3 has 12 amino acids. CDR1 is MDHEN and CDR2 is SYDVKM in the germline V gene. The CDR3 DNA reads as TGTGCCAGCAGTACCTTGATCGGGGAGCTGTTTTTT. Translation gives CASSTLIGELFF. The whole variable domain, remainder taken from reference TRBV28 and TRBJ2-2, is DVKVTQSSRYLVKRTGEKVFLECVQDMDHENMFWYRQDPGLGLRLIYFSYDVKMKEKGDIPEGYSVSREKKERFSLILESASTNQTSMYLCASSTLIGELFFGEGSRLTVL.

This chain joins TRBV2 and TRBJ1-6, with D maybe TRBD1 (5 bases). The CDR3 is made up of 14 amino acids. Trimming took off 3 bases at V and 9 bases at J, with 12 bases between the two ends. Germline V lookup: CDR1 SNHLY, CDR2 FYNNEI. CDR3 nucleotides: TGTGCCAGCAGTGATTTGGGGGGGGGTTCACCCCTCCACTTT. Its protein product is CASSDLGGGSPLHF.

This chain uses TRBV6-5 with TRBJ1-1, with 9 bases aligning to TRBD1. CDR1 and CDR2 from the germline V gene are MNHEY and SVGAGI. The CDR3 length is 15 residues. V gave up 4 bases and J gave up 4 bases; unmatched junction bases: 7. Here the CDR3 DNA reads TGTGCCAGCAGTTCCTGGGACAGGGTGGGCACTGAAGCTTTCTTT. Amino acids: CASSSWDRVGTEAFF.